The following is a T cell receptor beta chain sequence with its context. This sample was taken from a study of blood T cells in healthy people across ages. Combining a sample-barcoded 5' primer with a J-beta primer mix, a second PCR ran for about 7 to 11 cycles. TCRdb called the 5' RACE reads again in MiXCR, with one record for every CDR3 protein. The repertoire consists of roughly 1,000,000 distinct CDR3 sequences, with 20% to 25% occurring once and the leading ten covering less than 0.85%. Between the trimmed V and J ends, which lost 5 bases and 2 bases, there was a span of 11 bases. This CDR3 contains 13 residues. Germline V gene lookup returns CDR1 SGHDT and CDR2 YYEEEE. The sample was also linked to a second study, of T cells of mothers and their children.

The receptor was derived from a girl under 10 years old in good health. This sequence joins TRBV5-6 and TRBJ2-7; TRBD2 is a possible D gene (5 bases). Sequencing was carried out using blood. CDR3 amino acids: CASRSGIAYEQYF. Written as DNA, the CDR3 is TGTGCCAGCAGATCCGGGATCGCCTACGAGCAGTACTTC.